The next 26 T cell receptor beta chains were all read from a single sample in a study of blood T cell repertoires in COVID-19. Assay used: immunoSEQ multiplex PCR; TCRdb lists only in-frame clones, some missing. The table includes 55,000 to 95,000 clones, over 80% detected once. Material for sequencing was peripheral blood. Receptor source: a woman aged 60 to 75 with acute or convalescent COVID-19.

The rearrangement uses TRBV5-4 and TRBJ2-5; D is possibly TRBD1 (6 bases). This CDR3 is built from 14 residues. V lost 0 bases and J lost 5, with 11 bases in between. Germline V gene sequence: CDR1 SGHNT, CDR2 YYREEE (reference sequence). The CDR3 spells CASSLEGGGETQYF. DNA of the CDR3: TGTGCCAGCAGCTTGGAAGGGGGTGGGGAGACCCAGTACTTC.

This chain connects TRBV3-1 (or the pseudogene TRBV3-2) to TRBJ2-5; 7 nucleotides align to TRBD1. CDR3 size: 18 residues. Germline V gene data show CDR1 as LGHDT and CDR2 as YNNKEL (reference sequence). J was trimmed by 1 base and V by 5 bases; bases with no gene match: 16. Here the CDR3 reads CASSLILGQAEGQETQYF. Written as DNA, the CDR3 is TGTGCCAGCAGCTTAATCTTAGGACAGGCCGAGGGCCAAGAGACCCAGTACTTC.

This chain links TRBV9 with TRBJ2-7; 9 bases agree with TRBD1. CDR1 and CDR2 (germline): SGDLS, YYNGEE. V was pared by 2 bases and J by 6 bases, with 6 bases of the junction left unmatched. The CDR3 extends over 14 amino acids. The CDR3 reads CASSVGTGRVEQYF. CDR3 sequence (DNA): TGTGCCAGCAGCGTCGGGACAGGGCGGGTCGAGCAGTACTTC.

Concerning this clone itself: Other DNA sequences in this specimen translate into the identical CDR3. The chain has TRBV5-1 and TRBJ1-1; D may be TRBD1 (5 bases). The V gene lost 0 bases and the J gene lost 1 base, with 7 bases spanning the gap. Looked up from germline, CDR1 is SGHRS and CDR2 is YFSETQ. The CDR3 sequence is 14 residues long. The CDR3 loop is CASSLAGGNTEAFF. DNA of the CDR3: TGCGCCAGCAGCTTGGCCGGGGGGAACACTGAAGCTTTCTTT.

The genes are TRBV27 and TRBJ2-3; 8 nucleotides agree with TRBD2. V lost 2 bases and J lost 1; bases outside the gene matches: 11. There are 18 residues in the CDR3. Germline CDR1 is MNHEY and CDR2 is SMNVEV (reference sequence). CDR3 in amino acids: CASSLGLAGALGTDTQYF. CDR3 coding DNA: TGTGCCAGCAGTTTAGGTCTAGCGGGCGCCTTGGGCACAGATACGCAGTATTTT.

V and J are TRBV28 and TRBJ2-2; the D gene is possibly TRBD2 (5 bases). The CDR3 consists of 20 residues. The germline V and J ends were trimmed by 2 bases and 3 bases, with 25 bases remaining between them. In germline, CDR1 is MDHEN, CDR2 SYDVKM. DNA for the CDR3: TGTGCCAGCAGTTTAATTTCACCGATAGGATCAAGCGGTCACACCGGGGAGCTGTTTTTT. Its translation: CASSLISPIGSSGHTGELFF.

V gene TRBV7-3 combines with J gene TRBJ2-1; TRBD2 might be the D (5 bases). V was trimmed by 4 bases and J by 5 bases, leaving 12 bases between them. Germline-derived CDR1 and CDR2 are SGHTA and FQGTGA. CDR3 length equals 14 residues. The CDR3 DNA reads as TGTGCCAGCAGCTCTGGACTGAATCACAATGAGCAGTTCTTC. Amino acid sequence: CASSSGLNHNEQFF.

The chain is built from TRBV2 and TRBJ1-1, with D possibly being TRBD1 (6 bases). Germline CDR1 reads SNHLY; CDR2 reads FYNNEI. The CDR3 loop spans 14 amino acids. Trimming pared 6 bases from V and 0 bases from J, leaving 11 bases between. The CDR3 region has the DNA TGTGCCAGCAGCCCCGACAGGATGAACACTGAAGCTTTCTTT. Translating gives CASSPDRMNTEAFF.

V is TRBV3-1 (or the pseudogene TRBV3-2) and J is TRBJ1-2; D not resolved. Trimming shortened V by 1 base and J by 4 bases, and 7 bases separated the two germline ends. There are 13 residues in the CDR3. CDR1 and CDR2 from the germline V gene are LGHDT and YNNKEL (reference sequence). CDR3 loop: CASSQAVSYGYTF. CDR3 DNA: TGTGCCAGCAGCCAAGCTGTGAGCTATGGCTACACCTTC.

The CDR3, as DNA: TGTGCCAGCAGCACCCCGGGACTAGCGTACAATGAGCAGTTCTTC. Translating gives CASSTPGLAYNEQFF. The chain is built from TRBV11-2 and TRBJ2-1, with TRBD2 matching 10 bases. Germline trimming cut 5 bases from V and 4 bases from J; bases unmatched to any gene: 5. The CDR3 spans 15 residues. Germline CDR1 SGHAT, CDR2 FQNNGV. The entire variable domain, with the rest obtained from reference TRBV11-2 and TRBJ2-1, is as follows: EAGVAQSPRYKIIEKRQSVAFWCNPISGHATLYWYQQILGQGPKLLIQFQNNGVVDDSQLPKDRFSAERLKGVDSTLKIQPAKLEDSAVYLCASSTPGLAYNEQFFGPGTRLTVL.

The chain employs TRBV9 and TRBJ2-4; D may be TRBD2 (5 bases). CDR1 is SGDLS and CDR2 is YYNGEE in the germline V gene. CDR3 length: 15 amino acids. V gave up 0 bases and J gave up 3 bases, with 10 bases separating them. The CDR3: CASSVASGLKNIQYF. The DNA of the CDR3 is TGTGCCAGCAGCGTAGCTTCCGGACTCAAAAACATTCAGTACTTC. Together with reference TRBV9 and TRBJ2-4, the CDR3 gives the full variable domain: DSGVTQTPKHLITATGQRVTLRCSPRSGDLSVYWYQQSLDQGLQFLIQYYNGEERAKGNILERFSAQQFPDLHSELNLSSLELGDSALYFCASSVASGLKNIQYFGAGTRLSVL.

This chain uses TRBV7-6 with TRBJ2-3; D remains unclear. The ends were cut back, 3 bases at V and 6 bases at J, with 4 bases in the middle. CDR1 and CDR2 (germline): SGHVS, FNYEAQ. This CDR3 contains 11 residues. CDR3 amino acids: CASSFSDTQYF. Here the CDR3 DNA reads TGTGCCAGCAGCTTTTCGGATACGCAGTATTTT.

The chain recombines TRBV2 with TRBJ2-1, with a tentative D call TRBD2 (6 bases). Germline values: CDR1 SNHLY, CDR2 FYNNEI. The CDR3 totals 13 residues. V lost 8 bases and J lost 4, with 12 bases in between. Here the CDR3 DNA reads TGTGCCAGCTTTAACGGACTATACAATGAGCAGTTCTTC. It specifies CASFNGLYNEQFF.

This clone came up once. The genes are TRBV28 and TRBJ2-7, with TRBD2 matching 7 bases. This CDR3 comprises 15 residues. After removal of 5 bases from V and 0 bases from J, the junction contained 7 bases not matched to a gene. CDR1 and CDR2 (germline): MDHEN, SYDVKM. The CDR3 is CASSPPAGVSYEQYF. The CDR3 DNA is TGTGCCAGCAGTCCTCCTGCGGGGGTCTCCTACGAGCAGTACTTC.

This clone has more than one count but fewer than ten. The CDR3 DNA follows: TGCAGCGTGGTGTCGACAGGGGGGAAAGGCAATCAGCCCCAGCATTTT. Residues: CSVVSTGGKGNQPQHF. The gene calls are TRBV29-1 and TRBJ1-5; 9 bases align to TRBD1. The CDR3 is 16 residues long. The J segment lost 2 bases and the V segment lost 6 bases, leaving 11 bases of the junction unmatched. CDR1 is SQVTM, CDR2 ANQGSEA, per germline. Full variable domain (rest looked up from reference TRBV29-1 and TRBJ1-5): SAVISQKPSRDICQRGTSLTIQCQVDSQVTMMFWYRQQPGQSLTLIATANQGSEATYESGFVIDKFPISRPNLTFSTLTVSNMSPEDSSIYLCSVVSTGGKGNQPQHFGDGTRLSIL.

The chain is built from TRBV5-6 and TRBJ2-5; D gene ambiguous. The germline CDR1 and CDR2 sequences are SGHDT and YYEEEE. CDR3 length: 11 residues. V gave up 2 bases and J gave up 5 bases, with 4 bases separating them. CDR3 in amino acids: CASSFLETQYF. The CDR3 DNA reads TGTGCCAGCAGCTTCCTTGAGACCCAGTACTTC.

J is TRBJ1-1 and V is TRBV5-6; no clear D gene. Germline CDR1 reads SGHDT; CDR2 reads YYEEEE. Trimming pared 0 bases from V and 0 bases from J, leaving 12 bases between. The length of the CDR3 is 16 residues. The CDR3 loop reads CASSLAGGLLNTEAFF. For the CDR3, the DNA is TGTGCCAGCAGCTTGGCGGGAGGACTCCTGAACACTGAAGCTTTCTTT. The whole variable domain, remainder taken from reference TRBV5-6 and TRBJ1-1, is DAGVTQSPTHLIKTRGQQVTLRCSPKSGHDTVSWYQQALGQGPQFIFQYYEEEERQRGNFPDRFSGHQFPNYSSELNVNALLLGDSALYLCASSLAGGLLNTEAFFGQGTRLTVV.

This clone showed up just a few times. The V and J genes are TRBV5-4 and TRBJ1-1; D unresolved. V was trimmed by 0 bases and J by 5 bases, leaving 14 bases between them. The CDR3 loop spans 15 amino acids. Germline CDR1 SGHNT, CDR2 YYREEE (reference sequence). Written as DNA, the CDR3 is TGTGCCAGCAGCTTGGAGGTCGGCGGAAGGACTGAAGCTTTCTTT. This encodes CASSLEVGGRTEAFF.

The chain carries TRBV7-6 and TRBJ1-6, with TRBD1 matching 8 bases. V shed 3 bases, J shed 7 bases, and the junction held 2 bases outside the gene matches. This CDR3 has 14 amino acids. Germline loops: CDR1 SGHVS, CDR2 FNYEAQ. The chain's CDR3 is CASSFGQGNSPLHF. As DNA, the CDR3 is TGTGCCAGCAGCTTCGGACAGGGCAATTCACCCCTCCACTTT.

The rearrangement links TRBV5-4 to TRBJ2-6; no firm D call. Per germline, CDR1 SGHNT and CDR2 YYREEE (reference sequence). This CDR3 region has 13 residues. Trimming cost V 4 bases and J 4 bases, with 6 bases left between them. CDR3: CASSAYGANVLTF. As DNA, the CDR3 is TGTGCCAGCAGCGCGTACGGGGCCAACGTCCTGACTTTC.

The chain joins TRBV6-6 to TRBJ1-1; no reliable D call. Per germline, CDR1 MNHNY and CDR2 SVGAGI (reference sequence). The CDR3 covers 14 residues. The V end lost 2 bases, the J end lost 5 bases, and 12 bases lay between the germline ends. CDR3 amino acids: CASSYPEVGTEAFF. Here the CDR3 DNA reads TGTGCCAGCAGTTACCCGGAGGTGGGGACTGAAGCTTTCTTT.

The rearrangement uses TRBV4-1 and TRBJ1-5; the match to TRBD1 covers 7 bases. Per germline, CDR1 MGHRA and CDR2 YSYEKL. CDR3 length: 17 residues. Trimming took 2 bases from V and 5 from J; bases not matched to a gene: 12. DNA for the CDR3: TGCGCCAGCAGCCAACTGGGGCGAGGGGGCGACTATCAGCCCCAGCATTTT. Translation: CASSQLGRGGDYQPQHF.

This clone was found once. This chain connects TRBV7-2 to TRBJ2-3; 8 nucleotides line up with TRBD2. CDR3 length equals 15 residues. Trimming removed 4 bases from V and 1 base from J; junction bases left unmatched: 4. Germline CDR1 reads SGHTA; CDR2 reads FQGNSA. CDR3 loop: CASSWRAGGTDTQYF. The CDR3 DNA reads TGTGCCAGCAGCTGGAGAGCGGGGGGCACAGATACGCAGTATTTT.

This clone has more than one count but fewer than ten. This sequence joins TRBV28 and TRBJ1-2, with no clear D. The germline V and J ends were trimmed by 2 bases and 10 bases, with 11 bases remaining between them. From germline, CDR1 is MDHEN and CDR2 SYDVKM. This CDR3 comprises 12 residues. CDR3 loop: CASSLKEGDYTF. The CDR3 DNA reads TGTGCCAGCAGTTTAAAGGAGGGTGACTACACCTTC.

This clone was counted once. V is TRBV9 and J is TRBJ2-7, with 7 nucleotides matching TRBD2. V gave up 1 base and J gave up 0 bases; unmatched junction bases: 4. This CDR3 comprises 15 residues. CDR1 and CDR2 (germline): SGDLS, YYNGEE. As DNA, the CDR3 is TGTGCCAGCAGCGTATCAGGCGGGAGCTCCTACGAGCAGTACTTC. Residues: CASSVSGGSSYEQYF.

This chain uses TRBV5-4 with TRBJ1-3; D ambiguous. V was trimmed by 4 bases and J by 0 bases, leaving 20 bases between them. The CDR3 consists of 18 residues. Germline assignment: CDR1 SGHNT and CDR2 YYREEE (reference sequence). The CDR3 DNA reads TGTGCCAGCAGCCCGCCGCCGGGAGCCCATTTCTCTGGAAACACCATATATTTT. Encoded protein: CASSPPPGAHFSGNTIYF.